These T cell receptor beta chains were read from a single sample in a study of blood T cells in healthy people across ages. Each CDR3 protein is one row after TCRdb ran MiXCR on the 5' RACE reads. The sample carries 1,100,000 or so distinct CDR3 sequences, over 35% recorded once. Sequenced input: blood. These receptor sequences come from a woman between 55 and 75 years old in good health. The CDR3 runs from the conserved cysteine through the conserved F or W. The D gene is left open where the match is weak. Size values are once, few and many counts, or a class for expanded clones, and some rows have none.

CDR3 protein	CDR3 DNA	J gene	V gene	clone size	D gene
CSARGSGRLNEQYF	TGCAGTGCTAGGGGTAGCGGGAGATTAAACGAGCAGTACTTC	TRBJ2-7	TRBV20-1	few	TRBD2
CASSYSTASTDTQYF	TGTGCCAGCAGTTACTCCACCGCGTCCACAGATACGCAGTATTTT	TRBJ2-3	TRBV6-5	.	.
CASSLTLAGEGEQYF	TGCGCCAGCAGCTTGACCCTAGCGGGAGAGGGCGAGCAGTACTTC	TRBJ2-7	TRBV5-1	.	TRBD2
CASSVGSREVNEQFF	TGTGCCAGCAGCGTAGGGTCGCGGGAGGTAAATGAGCAGTTCTTC	TRBJ2-1	TRBV9	many	TRBD2
CASSLRLGGRGNYEQYF	TGTGCCAGCAGCTTAAGATTGGGCGGGAGGGGAAACTACGAGCAGTACTTC	TRBJ2-7	TRBV7-8	many	TRBD2
CATRGPPPTDTQYF	TGTGCCACCAGAGGACCCCCACCGACAGATACGCAGTATTTT	TRBJ2-3	TRBV24-1	few	.
CASSLGRDRPNEKLFF	TGTGCCAGCAGTTTAGGCCGGGACAGACCTAATGAAAAACTGTTTTTT	TRBJ1-4	TRBV12-3/TRBV12-4	few	TRBD1
CSARDFSTSGNEQFF	TGCAGTGCTAGAGATTTTTCAACTAGCGGAAATGAGCAGTTCTTC	TRBJ2-1	TRBV20-1	.	TRBD2
CASSWFGRLEDGYTF	TGCGCCAGCAGCTGGTTTGGACGGTTAGAGGATGGCTACACCTTC	TRBJ1-2	TRBV5-1	.	.
CASSLGGHVGVDGGYTF	TGTGCCAGCAGCTTAGGGGGGCACGTTGGGGTCGACGGTGGCTACACCTTC	TRBJ1-2	TRBV11-2	few	.
CASSPSGPSSYEQYF	TGTGCCAGCAGTCCGTCCGGACCGAGCTCCTACGAGCAGTACTTC	TRBJ2-7	TRBV28	many	.
CSAENRAEGTDTQYF	TGCAGTGCCGAGAACCGGGCGGAAGGCACAGATACGCAGTATTTT	TRBJ2-3	TRBV20-1	.	.
CASSVSGTSSYNEQYF	TGTGCCAGCAGCGTTAGCGGGACTAGCAGCTACAATGAGCAGTACTTC	TRBJ2-7	TRBV9	.	TRBD2
CASGDRWFSYEQYF	TGTGCCAGCGGGGACAGGTGGTTCTCCTACGAGCAGTACTTC	TRBJ2-7	TRBV27	.	TRBD1
CASKGLWGEQFF	TGTGCCAGCAAAGGGCTCTGGGGTGAGCAGTTCTTC	TRBJ2-1	TRBV6-5	.	.
CASNGQPYEQYF	TGTGCCAGCAACGGACAGCCCTACGAGCAGTACTTC	TRBJ2-7	TRBV28	few	.
CASSERTSGRTDTQYF	TGTGCCAGCAGTGAAAGGACTAGCGGGAGGACAGATACGCAGTATTTT	TRBJ2-3	TRBV6-1	once	TRBD2
CASSLEPIKNTEAFF	TGCGCCAGCAGCTTGGAACCGATCAAGAACACTGAAGCTTTCTTT	TRBJ1-1	TRBV5-1	.	.
CSAYRGRGGNEQFF	TGCAGTGCTTACCGGGGGAGGGGGGGCAATGAGCAGTTCTTC	TRBJ2-1	TRBV20-1	.	.
CASSRGLAGVGYNEQFF	TGCGCCAGCAGCCGTGGACTAGCGGGTGTGGGCTACAATGAGCAGTTCTTC	TRBJ2-1	TRBV4-1	.	TRBD2
CASSQDLRPQETQYF	TGTGCCAGCAGCCAAGATCTGCGACCACAAGAGACCCAGTACTTC	TRBJ2-5	TRBV14	.	.
CASSVSQGAYNEQFF	TGTGCCAGCAGCGTGTCACAGGGGGCGTACAATGAGCAGTTCTTC	TRBJ2-1	TRBV7-7	few	TRBD1
CSVEFVGLGYTF	TGCAGCGTTGAATTTGTGGGCTTAGGCTACACCTTC	TRBJ1-2	TRBV29-1	.	.
CASSQGRIEYSGANVLTF	TGTGCCAGCAGCCAAGGCAGGATAGAATACTCTGGGGCCAACGTCCTGACTTTC	TRBJ2-6	TRBV3-1	.	.
CASSSRGQSHGYTF	TGTGCCAGCAGTTCTCGAGGCCAGTCTCACGGCTACACCTTC	TRBJ1-2	TRBV6-2/TRBV6-3	many	.
CAISEDSKVLTGELFF	TGTGCCATCAGTGAGGATAGTAAGGTGCTGACCGGGGAGCTGTTTTTT	TRBJ2-2	TRBV10-3	.	.
CATSDLFGDGHNEQFF	TGTGCCACCAGTGATTTATTTGGGGACGGCCACAATGAGCAGTTCTTC	TRBJ2-1	TRBV24-1	.	.
CASSQGRRAQETQYF	TGTGCCAGCAGCCAGGGTCGCAGGGCCCAAGAGACCCAGTACTTC	TRBJ2-5	TRBV14	.	.
CSVQKEGYEQYF	TGCAGCGTTCAAAAGGAAGGCTACGAGCAGTACTTC	TRBJ2-7	TRBV29-1	.	.
CASSEGRFNEQFF	TGTGCCAGCAGCGAAGGACGGTTCAATGAGCAGTTCTTC	TRBJ2-1	TRBV21-1	.	.
CASSLAGAGANFNSPLHF	TGTGCCAGCAGCTTAGCTGGGGCAGGGGCTAACTTTAATTCACCCCTCCACTTT	TRBJ1-6	TRBV7-9	.	.
CASSHPGQGMNTEAFF	TGCGCCAGCAGCCACCCCGGACAGGGAATGAACACTGAAGCTTTCTTT	TRBJ1-1	TRBV4-1	.	TRBD1
CASSSGGGAYNEQFF	TGTGCCAGCAGCTCCGGCGGGGGGGCCTACAATGAGCAGTTCTTC	TRBJ2-1	TRBV7-8	.	TRBD2
CSARVETGGANVLTF	TGCAGTGCTAGAGTCGAAACCGGAGGGGCCAACGTCCTGACTTTC	TRBJ2-6	TRBV20-1	.	.
CSVDGIGSEQFF	TGCAGCGTTGACGGGATAGGGAGTGAGCAGTTCTTC	TRBJ2-1	TRBV29-1	.	.
CASSSKQAGGDRGYNEQFF	TGTGCCAGCAGCTCAAAGCAGGCCGGGGGGGACAGGGGGTATAATGAGCAGTTCTTC	TRBJ2-1	TRBV7-9	.	TRBD1
CASKENTEAFF	TGTGCCAGCAAGGAGAACACTGAAGCTTTCTTT	TRBJ1-1	TRBV6-1	few	.
CASSGYLGDSFSYEQYF	TGTGCCAGCAGTGGGTATCTTGGGGACAGTTTCTCCTACGAGCAGTACTTC	TRBJ2-7	TRBV6-1	.	TRBD1
CASSQEKVETGNYGYTF	TGCGCCAGCAGCCAAGAGAAAGTAGAGACAGGGAACTATGGCTACACCTTC	TRBJ1-2	TRBV4-1	few	TRBD1
CSTHSSSYNEQFF	TGCAGCACACACTCCAGCTCCTACAATGAGCAGTTCTTC	TRBJ2-1	TRBV29-1	few	.
CASSPGPTGANVLTF	TGTGCCAGCAGTCCCGGTCCCACTGGGGCCAACGTCCTGACTTTC	TRBJ2-6	TRBV3-1	few	.
CASSEDRKAEKLFF	TGTGCCAGCAGTGAAGACAGGAAAGCGGAAAAACTGTTTTTT	TRBJ1-4	TRBV2	.	.
CATSDRLADNNEQFF	TGTGCCACCAGTGATAGACTAGCGGACAACAATGAGCAGTTCTTC	TRBJ2-1	TRBV24-1	few	TRBD2
CASSYTAGARGERFF	TGTGCCAGCAGTTACACAGCGGGGGCTCGGGGGGAGCGGTTCTTC	TRBJ2-1	TRBV28	.	TRBD2
CSARSLGTGEETQYF	TGCAGTGCTAGGTCCCTTGGGACAGGGGAAGAGACCCAGTACTTC	TRBJ2-5	TRBV20-1	few	TRBD1
CASSFWDRTSGSFDKQFF	TGTGCCAGCAGCTTCTGGGATCGGACTAGCGGGAGTTTCGATAAGCAGTTCTTC	TRBJ2-1	TRBV3-1	.	TRBD2
CASSDPRERIEQFF	TGCGCCAGCAGTGATCCCCGAGAACGCATTGAGCAGTTCTTC	TRBJ2-1	TRBV10-1	.	.
CASSSGTSGRGVEQYF	TGTGCCAGCAGTTCCGGGACTAGCGGGAGAGGGGTCGAGCAGTACTTC	TRBJ2-7	TRBV27	.	TRBD2